This is a list of T cell receptor beta chains from one sample in a study of blood T cell repertoires in COVID-19. TCRdb keeps only in-frame clones here, not all; method: immunoSEQ multiplex PCR. The table shows a few hundred thousand clones, with around nine tenths occurring only once. Sequencing was done on a sample of peripheral blood. All receptors derive from a middle-aged woman who had recovered from COVID-19. CDR3s include the opening cysteine and the closing phenylalanine or tryptophan. Each record gives: J gene, D gene, V gene, clone size, CDR3 length, CDR3 DNA, CDR3 protein. D genes are given only for firm matches. For some rows the clone size is stated as once, few or many, or as a class when expanded; others skip it.

TRBJ1-2 | TRBD1 | TRBV6-6 | NA | 15 | TGTGCCAGCAGTTTACCGGACAGGGAGAACTATGGCTACACCTTC | CASSLPDRENYGYTF
TRBJ2-1 | NA | TRBV5-4 | NA | 14 | TGTGCCAGCAGCTTGAATCCGGGAGTAAATGAGCAGTTCTTC | CASSLNPGVNEQFF
TRBJ2-1 | NA | TRBV11-2 | few | 12 | TGTGCCAGCAGCTCAACGGCTAGGTGGCAGTTCTTC | CASSSTARWQFF
TRBJ2-3 | TRBD2 | TRBV19 | NA | 15 | TGTGCCAGTAGTATCATAGCGGGAGTGTTAGATACGCAGTATTTT | CASSIIAGVLDTQYF
TRBJ1-1 | NA | TRBV3-1/TRBV3-2 | NA | 14 | TGTGCCAGCAGCCAAGATGGGCTGAACACTGAAGCTTTCTTT | CASSQDGLNTEAFF
TRBJ1-3 | TRBD1 | TRBV19 | once | 14 | TGTGCCAGTGGACAGGGCCCGAGGTCAAACACCATATATTTT | CASGQGPRSNTIYF
TRBJ2-5 | TRBD2 | TRBV24-1 | NA | 18 | TGTGCCACCAGTGATTTCGGGACCCTAGCGGGAGGCAGGGAGACCCAGTACTTC | CATSDFGTLAGGRETQYF
TRBJ2-3 | TRBD1 | TRBV6-6 | NA | 16 | TGTGCCAGCAGTTTGGACCGGGACAGGGAAGGAGATACGCAGTATTTT | CASSLDRDREGDTQYF
TRBJ1-1 | NA | TRBV5-4 | NA | 13 | TGTGCCAGCAGCGCGGGAGAGACCACTGAAGCTTTCTTT | CASSAGETTEAFF
TRBJ2-5 | NA | TRBV5-5 | once | 12 | TGTGCCAGCAGCCAGGATCAAGAGACCCAGTACTTC | CASSQDQETQYF
TRBJ2-5 | TRBD2 | TRBV15 | NA | 15 | TGTGCCACCAGCCCCTCCGGACTAGCGTGGGAGACCCAGTACTTC | CATSPSGLAWETQYF
TRBJ2-1 | TRBD2 | TRBV12-5 | NA | 16 | TGTGCTAGTGGTTTGGTACTAGCGGGAGTTGGCAATGAGCAGTTCTTC | CASGLVLAGVGNEQFF
TRBJ2-7 | TRBD1 | TRBV19 | NA | 14 | TGTGCCAGTACTCCGACAGGGGGAACCTACGAGCAGTACTTC | CASTPTGGTYEQYF
TRBJ2-5 | TRBD2 | TRBV20-1 | NA | 14 | TGCAGTGCTAGTGTTAGCGGGAGGAGGGAGACCCAGTACTTC | CSASVSGRRETQYF
TRBJ2-2 | NA | TRBV14 | NA | 14 | TGTGCCAGCAGCCAACATGCTAGCACCGGGGAGCTGTTTTTT | CASSQHASTGELFF
TRBJ2-2 | TRBD2 | TRBV10-3 | NA | 19 | TGTGCCATCAGTGAGCGTGGGACTAGCGGGCCCTCGGGCACCGGGGAGCTGTTTTTT | CAISERGTSGPSGTGELFF
TRBJ1-5 | NA | TRBV12-3/TRBV12-4 | NA | 13 | TGTGCCAGCAGTTTAGGCAGGGCCCAGCCCCAGCATTTT | CASSLGRAQPQHF
TRBJ1-6 | TRBD1 | TRBV6-5 | NA | 15 | TGTGCCAGCAGTTCCAAGGGACAGTATAATTCACCCCTCCACTTT | CASSSKGQYNSPLHF
TRBJ2-1 | NA | TRBV3-1/TRBV3-2 | NA | 16 | TGTGCCAGCAGCCAAGCGGCAATAGCGGTCTACAATGAGCAGTTCTTC | CASSQAAIAVYNEQFF
TRBJ2-1 | TRBD2 | TRBV19 | NA | 15 | TGTGCCAGTAGTCCCCCGACTAGCTGGGTTGGTGAGCAGTTCTTC | CASSPPTSWVGEQFF
TRBJ2-1 | TRBD1 | TRBV27 | NA | 14 | TGTGCCAGCACCAGGGGGCCCCTCTACAATGAGCAGTTCTTC | CASTRGPLYNEQFF
TRBJ2-1 | NA | TRBV30 | NA | 14 | TGTGCCTGGGGACGAGAAAGCTCCTACAATGAGCAGTTCTTC | CAWGRESSYNEQFF
TRBJ2-2 | NA | TRBV7-9 | NA | 14 | TGTGCCAGCAGTAGCGGAAGCAACACCGGGGAGCTGTTTTTT | CASSSGSNTGELFF
TRBJ1-2 | TRBD1 | TRBV30 | once | 16 | TGTGCCTGGAGTAACGCCCGTGACAGGGCGTACTATGGCTACACCTTC | CAWSNARDRAYYGYTF